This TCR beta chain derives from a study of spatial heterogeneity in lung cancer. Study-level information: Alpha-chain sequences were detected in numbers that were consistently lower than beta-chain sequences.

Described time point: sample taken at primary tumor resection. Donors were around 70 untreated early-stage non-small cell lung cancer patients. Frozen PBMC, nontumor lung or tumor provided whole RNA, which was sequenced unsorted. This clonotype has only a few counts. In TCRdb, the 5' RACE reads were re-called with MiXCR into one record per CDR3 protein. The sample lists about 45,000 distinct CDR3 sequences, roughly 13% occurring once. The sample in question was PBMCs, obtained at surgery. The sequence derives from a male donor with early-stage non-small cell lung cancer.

Here the CDR3 reads CASSQDEGLAGLKDTQYF. CDR3 bases: TGTGCCAGCAGCCAAGATGAGGGGTTAGCGGGGTTGAAAGATACGCAGTATTTT. This chain uses TRBV3-1 with TRBJ2-3, with 8 bases lining up with TRBD2. Germline V gene data show CDR1 as LGHDT and CDR2 as YNNKEL (reference sequence). This CDR3 spans 18 amino acids. V lost 0 bases and J lost 5; bases outside the gene matches: 13.